The 11 T cell receptor beta chains given below trace back to one sample, sequenced in a study of human T cells and chemical hapten exposure. From whole blood left unfractionated, total RNA was extracted. Via MiXCR, TCRdb re-called the 5' RACE reads, giving one row per CDR3 protein. The sample has 150,000 or so distinct CDR3 sequences, 4.1% seen once. The receptor source for this set is a female donor in good health.

This clonotype has a count of ten or more. This sequence joins TRBV11-2 and TRBJ1-1, with D hard to call. V was pared by 5 bases and J by 6 bases, with 13 bases between. The CDR3 is 13 amino acids. Germline assignment: CDR1 SGHAT and CDR2 FQNNGV. In nucleotides, the CDR3 is TGTGCCAGCAGCCCGAGAATCGATGCTGAAGCTTTCTTT. It is translated as CASSPRIDAEAFF.

This clonotype was observed a few times. A single base separates this from a much larger clone, so it may be a read error. V gene TRBV10-3 combines with J gene TRBJ2-5; D gene ambiguous. The CDR3 length is 14 residues. Germline values: CDR1 ENHRY, CDR2 SYGVKD. In nucleotides, the CDR3 is TGTACCATCAGTGCTGGCCGGATCCAAGAGACCCAGTACTTC. Translation gives CTISAGRIQETQYF.

This clonotype was counted ten times or more. The rearrangement joins TRBV20-1 to TRBJ2-3; D unresolved. CDR1 and CDR2 (germline): DFQATT, SNEGSKA (reference sequence). Trimming pared 0 bases from V and 2 bases from J, leaving 6 bases between. The CDR3 is 13 amino acids. The DNA of the CDR3 is TGCAGTGCTAGAGACCCCTTCACAGATACGCAGTATTTT. This gives the protein CSARDPFTDTQYF.

This clonotype was counted at least ten times. The genes are TRBV7-6 and TRBJ1-5; possible D gene TRBD1, 5 bases. Germline V gives CDR1 SGHVS, CDR2 FNYEAQ. This CDR3 has 15 residues. V was clipped by 2 bases and J by 2 bases, with 10 bases between them. The CDR3 loop is CASSLSTGRNQPQHF. In DNA form, the CDR3 reads TGTGCCAGCAGCTTAAGTACGGGACGCAATCAGCCCCAGCATTTT.

Points on this clonotype: This clone may be a read error of a much larger clone one base away. The CDR3 loop is CASSLRAGSSYNEKFF. The CDR3 region has the DNA TGTGCCAGCAGTTTAAGGGCGGGGAGCTCCTACAATGAGAAGTTCTTC. This sequence joins TRBV27 and TRBJ2-1; D is perhaps TRBD2 (6 bases). This CDR3 spans 16 amino acids. Germline loops: CDR1 MNHEY, CDR2 SMNVEV (reference sequence).

This clonotype appeared many times. This chain connects TRBV27 to TRBJ1-1; D ambiguous. The V end lost 2 bases, the J end lost 7 bases, and 14 bases lay between the germline ends. The CDR3 runs to 14 residues. The germline V gene encodes CDR1 MNHEY and CDR2 SMNVEV (reference sequence). The CDR3 spells CASSLREAGNEAFF. The CDR3 DNA follows: TGTGCCAGCAGTTTACGGGAGGCTGGGAATGAAGCTTTCTTT.

This clonotype was detected many times. The CDR3 is CASSYPWGPGTDTQYF. CDR3 sequence (DNA): TGTGCCAGCAGCTACCCGTGGGGGCCGGGCACAGATACGCAGTATTTT. The V gene is TRBV7-9, the J gene TRBJ2-3, with D possibly being TRBD1 (6 bases). Germline loops: CDR1 SEHNR, CDR2 FQNEAQ (reference sequence). V was shortened by 4 bases and J by 1 base, with 15 bases between the two germline ends. This CDR3 comprises 16 residues. The full variable domain, with the rest looked up from reference TRBV7-9 and TRBJ2-3, is DTGVSQNPRHKITKRGQNVTFRCDPISEHNRLYWYRQTLGQGPEFLTYFQNEAQLEKSRLLSDRFSAERPKGSFSTLEIQRTEQGDSAMYLCASSYPWGPGTDTQYFGPGTRLTVL.

This clonotype has ten or more counts. This sequence joins TRBV9 and TRBJ2-1; TRBD1 agrees at 9 bases. This CDR3 spans 16 amino acids. Trimming removed 2 bases from V and 4 bases from J; junction bases left unmatched: 7. Germline V lookup: CDR1 SGDLS, CDR2 YYNGEE. CDR3 residues: CASSVTGTGTYNEQFF. Here the CDR3 DNA reads TGTGCCAGCAGCGTGACCGGGACAGGGACATACAATGAGCAGTTCTTC.

This clonotype was detected many times. The chain employs TRBV5-1 and TRBJ1-2; TRBD1 matches 7 bases. The CDR3 runs to 13 residues. CDR1 SGHRS and CDR2 YFSETQ come from the germline V gene. Unmatched junction bases numbered 5, after V lost 7 bases and J lost 2 bases. The CDR3 sequence is CASSRGQNYGYTF. CDR3 DNA sequence: TGCGCCAGCTCAAGGGGACAGAACTATGGCTACACCTTC.

This clonotype has at least ten counts. The chain has TRBV7-2 and TRBJ1-3; no reliable D call. The germline CDR1 and CDR2 sequences are SGHTA and FQGNSA. The CDR3 length is 16 residues. The germline V and J ends were trimmed by 2 bases and 0 bases, with 11 bases remaining between them. Here the CDR3 reads CASSLFGSGSGNTIYF. The CDR3 DNA reads as TGTGCCAGCAGCTTATTCGGCAGTGGCTCTGGAAACACCATATATTTT.

V is TRBV7-8 and J is TRBJ2-7, with 8 bases that match TRBD1. Germline V gene lookup returns CDR1 SGHVS and CDR2 FQNEAQ. The CDR3 has 14 residues. The trim removed 4 bases at V and 5 bases at J, leaving 7 bases unmatched. CDR3 in DNA: TGTGCCAGCAGCTGGACAGGGCCACGAGACGAGCAGTACTTC. Amino acids: CASSWTGPRDEQYF.